This TCR beta chain emerged from a study of blood T cell repertoires in COVID-19 (dated by TCRdb to 2018 to 2020). In the study overall: Collaborator samples came from the United States, Italy and Spain and covered acute and convalescent phases of COVID-19. Samples came from the ongoing ImmuneRACE study (first 160 participants) plus 1,254 subjects from 6 global collaborators. The prospective study material was composed of cDNA or gDNA derived from T cells, B-cell-depleted T cells, or PBMCs. The repertoires were released in a freely available public database intended as a resource for research on the immune response to SARS-CoV-2. Subjects who had been exposed to COVID-19, were actively infected with it, or had recovered from it provided the deeply sampled blood TCRbeta repertoires that made up the dataset. Where available, HLA class I and class II types were obtained from metadata supplied by the sample provider rather than from assay-based typing. Sample metadata almost always included a de-identified subject ID, COVID-19 status, age in years and sex.

Including cysteine and phenylalanine, the CDR3 has 16 amino acids. The DNA shown is the 48-base CDR3, in frame from base 1. As encoded in the germline V gene, CDR1 is SNHLY while CDR2 is FYNNEI. At the junction V is shortened by 3 bases and J by 4 bases, with 16 bases in between. TCRbeta CDR3 regions were amplified from genomic DNA by means of the immunoSEQ Assay, a bias-controlled multiplex PCR. As for the original processing: The number of nucleated cells in each sample was estimated from the amplification of reference gene primers within the assay. To quantify the absolute abundance of each unique TCRbeta CDR3 rearrangement, sequence reads were collapsed and filtered. For each sample, productive Simpson clonality was calculated by taking the square root of Simpson's diversity index across productive rearrangements. What TCRdb holds here is the immuneACCESS table cut down to in-frame rearrangements. Part of the clones is not present; checked against another copy, under half of the missing clones reflect an unresolved V gene, and the others are unexplained. Clone size and the V and J calls come from that table; the DNA yielded D and trimming. The sample contains about 200,000 clones, 80% to 90% of them found a single time. The ten largest clones take up about 8.1% of the sample.

In the prospective study, participants were about 18 to 89 years old, resided in 25 or so geographic areas of the United States, and were enrolled through a virtual design. To assign participants to cohorts, the prospective study relied on clinical history that participants themselves reported in a screening survey and a study questionnaire. Recovered participants in ImmuneRACE Cohort 3 were defined by two consecutive negative NP/OP PCR tests, clearance by a healthcare professional, or resolution of symptoms. Mobile phlebotomists in the prospective study collected whole blood, serum and a nasopharyngeal or oropharyngeal swab from every participant. Additional blood draws and questionnaires over a 2-month period could optionally be provided by prospective study participants. Before DNA extraction, blood samples from the prospective study were shipped at room temperature or frozen. Here is what the overall study found, with its caveats: Clinical and demographic metadata were provided uncurated, with the amount varying by source and participant.

Comments on this clone: No antigen is known for it. Per-base quality was not reported, and no clone a single base away is much larger than it.

The TCR comes from a woman between 18 and 30 years old who had recovered from COVID-19. This receptor chain uses TRBV2 and TRBJ1-3; matching of 5 bases hints at TRBD1 as the D gene. Sequencing was carried out using PBMCs or T cells enriched from blood (not recorded which). The encoded CDR3 is CASSDPLRAAGNTIYF. The nucleotide sequence is TGTGCCAGCAGTGATCCTCTCAGGGCTGCAGGAAACACCATATATTTT.